Only a few counts were recorded for the clone carrying this T cell receptor beta chain. These data are taken from a study of identical twins. Looked up from germline, CDR1 is KGHSH and CDR2 is LQKENI. V gave up 0 bases and J gave up 1 base, with 9 bases separating them. The CDR3 spans 15 residues. Using its own MiXCR run on the 5' RACE reads, TCRdb lists one record per CDR3 protein. The table includes 1.5 million to 2 million distinct CDR3 sequences, about 31% detected once. The material sequenced was cord blood. The clonotype comes from a newborn girl in good health. The V and J genes are TRBV18 and TRBJ1-2; D unclear. In nucleotides, the CDR3 is TGTGCCAGCTCACCACCCCAGGCCCTTAACTATGGCTACACCTTC. It is translated as CASSPPQALNYGYTF.